Below are 30 T cell receptor beta chains sequenced from a single sample in a study of T cell responses to AZD1222 COVID-19 vaccine. Libraries were prepared by immunoSEQ multiplex PCR; TCRdb keeps only in-frame clonotypes and omits some of them. The table lists 58,000 or so clones, approximately 86% of them singletons. Sample: peripheral blood, taken 28 days after the second AZD1222 dose. The receptors here all came from an adult who received the AZD1222 COVID-19 vaccine.

The J gene is TRBJ2-7, the V gene TRBV7-2; unclear D gene. The CDR3 spans 12 residues. V lost 3 bases and J 6 bases, leaving 9 bases between the germline ends. Germline V gives CDR1 SGHTA, CDR2 FQGNSA. Written as DNA, the CDR3 is TGTGCCAGCAGCTTTACATTGAGCGAGCAGTACTTC. Its translation: CASSFTLSEQYF.

The J gene is TRBJ1-5, the V gene TRBV6-6, with no clear D. Trimming shortened V by 6 bases and J by 7 bases, and 10 bases separated the two germline ends. The germline gives CDR1 MNHNY, CDR2 SVGAGI (reference sequence). This CDR3 spans 12 amino acids. The CDR3: CASSRLVQPQHF. The CDR3 nucleotides read TGTGCCAGCAGCCGACTCGTACAGCCCCAGCATTTT.

The genes are TRBV28 and TRBJ1-2; possible D gene TRBD1, 6 bases. The CDR3 sequence is 12 residues long. Germline CDR1 MDHEN, CDR2 SYDVKM. The V gene lost 4 bases and the J gene lost 6 bases, with 9 bases spanning the gap. CDR3 region: CASSSQGDGYTF. The CDR3 coding sequence is TGTGCCAGCAGTTCACAGGGAGATGGCTACACCTTC.

This chain links TRBV4-2 with TRBJ2-3; tentative D call: TRBD2 (6 bases). The CDR3 extends over 17 amino acids. Germline CDR1 is LGHNA and CDR2 is YNFKEQ. V was shortened by 1 base and J by 2 bases, with 16 bases between the two germline ends. CDR3 nucleotide sequence: TGTGCCAGCAGCCAAGTAAATCCGGGACTCATCACAGATACGCAGTATTTT. It codes for CASSQVNPGLITDTQYF.

This rearrangement joins TRBV6-5 to TRBJ1-3; D is undetermined. The CDR3 sequence is 14 residues long. Germline values: CDR1 MNHEY, CDR2 SVGAGI. Trimming cost V 2 bases and J 0 bases, with 5 bases left between them. CDR3 nucleotides: TGTGCCAGCAGTTACGGACTCTCTGGAAACACCATATATTTT. Translated, it gives CASSYGLSGNTIYF.

The chain carries TRBV20-1 and TRBJ2-3; TRBD1 might be the D (6 bases). Trimming left V 3 bases short and J 3 bases short, with 16 bases between. The CDR3 has 15 residues. Per germline, CDR1 DFQATT and CDR2 SNEGSKA (reference sequence). The CDR3 region is CSASAGALTTDTQYF. The CDR3 region has the DNA TGCAGTGCTAGTGCAGGGGCCTTAACAACAGATACGCAGTATTTT.

The chain recombines TRBV19 with TRBJ1-2; D not certain. Germline CDR1 reads LNHDA; CDR2 reads SQIVND (reference sequence). This CDR3 is built from 14 residues. The V end lost 3 bases, the J end lost 8 bases, and 16 bases lay between the germline ends. The CDR3 is CASSIRTGGMGYTF. DNA of the CDR3: TGTGCCAGTAGTATCAGGACTGGAGGGATGGGCTACACCTTC.

The V gene is TRBV6-5, the J gene TRBJ2-7; TRBD2 might be the D (6 bases). V lost 8 bases and J lost 3, with 20 bases in between. CDR1 is MNHEY, CDR2 SVGAGI, per germline. This CDR3 is 15 amino acids long. The CDR3 protein is CASGAQGLANYEQYF. CDR3 sequence (DNA): TGTGCCAGCGGGGCGCAGGGACTGGCGAACTACGAGCAGTACTTC.

The rearrangement joins TRBV5-4 to TRBJ2-7, with 8 bases matching TRBD1. The CDR3 is 13 amino acids. Germline assignment: CDR1 SGHNT and CDR2 YYREEE (reference sequence). The V segment lost 0 bases and the J segment 7 bases; nucleotides outside the gene matches: 3. The CDR3 region has the DNA TGTGCCAGCAGCTTGGGGACAGGGTATGAGCAGTACTTC. It translates to CASSLGTGYEQYF.

This sequence joins TRBV6-1 and TRBJ1-6; no definite D call. The CDR3 loop spans 15 amino acids. Germline CDR1 MNHNS, CDR2 SASEGT. Between the trimmed V and J ends, which lost 3 bases and 7 bases, there was a span of 13 bases. CDR3 amino acids: CASSDLMMGNSPLHF. CDR3 nucleotide sequence: TGTGCCAGCAGTGATCTTATGATGGGGAATTCACCCCTCCACTTT.

This chain connects TRBV4-2 to TRBJ2-2; possibly TRBD1 or TRBD2 for D (5 bases each). Germline assignment: CDR1 LGHNA and CDR2 YNFKEQ. This CDR3 region has 16 residues. The V end lost 2 bases, the J end lost 6 bases, and 16 bases lay between the germline ends. The CDR3 DNA reads TGTGCCAGCAGCCAATCCCGGGACCCCAGGGCCGGGGAGCTGTTTTTT. Residues: CASSQSRDPRAGELFF.

The chain links TRBV19 to TRBJ2-2; maybe TRBD1 (6 bases). V was cut by 6 bases and J by 0 bases, with 11 bases left in between. Per the germline V gene, CDR1 is LNHDA and CDR2 is SQIVND (reference sequence). The CDR3 runs to 15 residues. The CDR3 reads CASSLGTTNTGELFF. Written as DNA, the CDR3 is TGTGCCAGTAGCCTCGGGACAACGAACACCGGGGAGCTGTTTTTT.

The chain is built from TRBV9 and TRBJ2-2, with D possibly TRBD2 on 5 matching bases. The CDR3 runs to 14 residues. Germline V gene lookup returns CDR1 SGDLS and CDR2 YYNGEE. With 4 bases removed from V and 5 bases from J, the gap between germline ends came to 12 bases. The CDR3 is CASSPSGETGELFF. The DNA for the CDR3 is TGTGCCAGCAGCCCAAGCGGAGAAACCGGGGAGCTGTTTTTT.

This sequence joins TRBV6-1 and TRBJ1-2, with TRBD1 identical over 9 bases. Trimming removed 0 bases from V and 2 bases from J; junction bases left unmatched: 4. The CDR3 length is 16 residues. Germline CDR1 is MNHNS and CDR2 is SASEGT. CDR3 DNA sequence: TGTGCCAGCAGTGAAGCCGCCGGGACAGGGAACTATGGCTACACCTTC. It translates to CASSEAAGTGNYGYTF.

V usage is TRBV24-1 and J usage is TRBJ1-5, with no clear D. V lost 6 bases, J lost 0 bases, and 14 bases lay in between. Looked up from germline, CDR1 is KGHDR and CDR2 is SFDVKD. The CDR3 has 16 residues. Written as DNA, the CDR3 is TGTGCCACCAGTCGCCGACTCAGTCATAGCAATCAGCCCCAGCATTTT. This gives the protein CATSRRLSHSNQPQHF.

This clone was observed a few times. This chain joins TRBV7-9 and TRBJ1-2, with D hard to call. The CDR3 runs to 13 residues. Looked up from germline, CDR1 is SEHNR and CDR2 is FQNEAQ (reference sequence). Trimming stripped 5 bases from V and 4 bases from J, with 11 bases between. CDR3 loop: CASSPLQFYGYTF. The CDR3 DNA reads TGTGCCAGCAGCCCCCTTCAATTCTATGGCTACACCTTC.

Only a few counts were recorded for this clone. The chain couples TRBV2 to TRBJ1-1, with D possibly being TRBD1 (5 bases). The germline V gene has CDR1 SNHLY and CDR2 FYNNEI. The CDR3 extends over 14 amino acids. V lost 5 bases to trimming and J lost 1 base, with 11 bases between them. CDR3 sequence reads: CASSYLQENTEAFF. CDR3 coding DNA: TGTGCCAGCAGTTATTTACAGGAGAACACTGAAGCTTTCTTT.

This clone has a handful of counts. The chain couples TRBV30 to TRBJ1-2, with no clear D. The CDR3 contains 12 residues. Trimming removed 2 bases at V and 4 bases at J, with 8 bases between. CDR1 GTSNPN and CDR2 SVGIG come from the germline V gene (reference sequence). The CDR3 here is CAWSPSAYGYTF. CDR3 bases: TGTGCCTGGAGTCCCAGCGCCTATGGCTACACCTTC.

V and J are TRBV6-5 and TRBJ2-2, with D tentatively TRBD2 (5 bases). The CDR3 runs to 15 residues. Per germline, CDR1 MNHEY and CDR2 SVGAGI. V was clipped by 6 bases and J by 0 bases, with 11 bases between them. The CDR3 reads CASSLRGANTGELFF. CDR3 DNA: TGTGCCAGCAGCCTCCGGGGAGCGAACACCGGGGAGCTGTTTTTT.

This chain uses TRBV2 with TRBJ1-5; maybe TRBD1 (5 bases). The CDR3 extends over 13 amino acids. Trimming shortened V by 4 bases and J by 5 bases, and 9 bases separated the two germline ends. Germline V lookup: CDR1 SNHLY, CDR2 FYNNEI. CDR3: CASSAAGYQPQHF. In DNA, the CDR3 is TGTGCCAGCAGTGCGGCAGGGTATCAGCCCCAGCATTTT.

The chain couples TRBV5-6 to TRBJ2-5; 8 nucleotides line up with TRBD1. CDR3 length: 15 residues. Trimming at V came to 0 bases and at J to 5 bases, leaving 6 bases not matched to a gene. Per the germline V gene, CDR1 is SGHDT and CDR2 is YYEEEE. CDR3 coding DNA: TGTGCCAGCAGCTTGGAGGCAGGGGGCGCGGAGACCCAGTACTTC. Encoded protein: CASSLEAGGAETQYF.

The rearrangement uses TRBV5-1 and TRBJ2-7; 7 bases match TRBD1. CDR1 SGHRS and CDR2 YFSETQ come from the germline V gene. The V and J ends lost 0 bases and 2 bases, in that order; junction bases with no gene match: 2. The CDR3 length is 14 residues. The CDR3 DNA reads TGCGCCAGCAGCTTGGACAGGGGAGCCTACGAGCAGTACTTC. Protein product: CASSLDRGAYEQYF.

The chain is built from TRBV7-9 and TRBJ1-4; a possible D gene is TRBD1 (5 bases). The ends were cut back, 5 bases at V and 3 bases at J, with 16 bases in the middle. Germline V gene data show CDR1 as SEHNR and CDR2 as FQNEAQ (reference sequence). This CDR3 is built from 16 residues. DNA for the CDR3: TGTGCCAGCAGCCTGGGGATTGGGGCACCTAATGAAAAACTGTTTTTT. Translating gives CASSLGIGAPNEKLFF. The whole variable domain, remainder taken from reference TRBV7-9 and TRBJ1-4, is DTGVSQNPRHKITKRGQNVTFRCDPISEHNRLYWYRQTLGQGPEFLTYFQNEAQLEKSRLLSDRFSAERPKGSFSTLEIQRTEQGDSAMYLCASSLGIGAPNEKLFFGSGTQLSVL.

The CDR3 nucleotides read TGTGCCAGCAGCCAAGATAGTTCAGGGGGGACGCAGTATTTT. Its translation: CASSQDSSGGTQYF. This chain links TRBV4-2 with TRBJ2-3; D may be TRBD1 (7 bases). V gave up 0 bases and J gave up 9 bases, with 13 bases separating them. Germline loops: CDR1 LGHNA, CDR2 YNFKEQ. The CDR3 covers 14 residues.

The chain has TRBV7-9 and TRBJ1-4; D is undetermined. Per the germline V gene, CDR1 is SEHNR and CDR2 is FQNEAQ (reference sequence). The CDR3 length is 12 residues. The V and J ends lost 1 base and 14 bases respectively, with 11 bases between them. The CDR3 reads CASSLEKGRLFF. The CDR3 DNA is TGTGCCAGCAGCTTAGAGAAAGGGAGGCTGTTTTTT.

The rearrangement uses TRBV7-2 and TRBJ1-5; D perhaps matches TRBD1 (5 bases). The ends were cut back, 5 bases at V and 0 bases at J, with 11 bases in the middle. CDR1 and CDR2 from the germline V gene are SGHTA and FQGNSA. There are 15 residues in the CDR3. CDR3 bases: TGTGCCAGCAGCCCCACAGGCTATAGCAATCAGCCCCAGCATTTT. This gives the protein CASSPTGYSNQPQHF.

This clone was detected a few times. J is TRBJ2-3 and V is TRBV6-1, with D unclear. V was trimmed by 3 bases and J by 0 bases, leaving 10 bases between them. The CDR3 has 15 residues. Germline V gives CDR1 MNHNS, CDR2 SASEGT. The CDR3 protein is CASSDRTASTDTQYF. The CDR3 coding sequence is TGTGCCAGCAGTGATAGAACAGCTAGCACAGATACGCAGTATTTT.

The J gene is TRBJ2-5, the V gene TRBV7-2, with D unclear. Germline V gene lookup returns CDR1 SGHTA and CDR2 FQGNSA. The V and J ends lost 6 bases and 4 bases respectively, with 9 bases between them. The CDR3 consists of 12 residues. CDR3 nucleotide sequence: TGTGCCAGCAGATTCCCCGGAGAGACCCAGTACTTC. This translates into CASRFPGETQYF.

The V call is TRBV7-9, the J call TRBJ1-3; D is ambiguous. CDR1 and CDR2 from the germline V gene are SEHNR and FQNEAQ (reference sequence). The CDR3 covers 19 residues. V lost 5 bases, J lost 0 bases, and 23 bases lay in between. As DNA, the CDR3 is TGTGCCAGCAGCACGTTTTCCTCCTGGACCACACGCTCTGGAAACACCATATATTTT. Translating it yields CASSTFSSWTTRSGNTIYF.

The chain is built from TRBV27 and TRBJ1-2; D is unclear. The V end lost 5 bases, the J end lost 8 bases, and 21 bases lay between the germline ends. Germline CDR1 is MNHEY and CDR2 is SMNVEV (reference sequence). CDR3 length: 15 amino acids. CDR3 region: CASSPHSSRRVGYTF. The CDR3 nucleotides read TGTGCCAGCAGTCCGCATTCTAGTCGACGCGTGGGCTACACCTTC.